Detailed here is one T cell receptor beta chain. The CDR3 has 18 amino acids. Germline-derived CDR1 and CDR2 are SGDLS and YYNGEE. V was clipped by 0 bases and J by 0 bases; unmatched bases: 8. This sample stems from a study of T cells in Graves' hyperthyroidism and ophthalmopathy. Newly diagnosed hyperthyroidism patients aged 18 to 65 years had disease lasting under 2 months. Patients were excluded because of uncontrolled infection, other autoimmune disease, pregnancy or lactation. PBMCs were collected from an approximately 9 ml volume of fresh peripheral blood. There were TCR beta CDR3 regions amplified from RNA transcripts. The HTBI primer set served for first-round RT-PCR of the TCR CDR3. TCRdb passed the multiplex PCR reads through MiXCR, listing each CDR3 protein once. The sample has more than 550,000 distinct CDR3 sequences, around 16% seen once; the top ten hold roughly a sixth.

The receptor comes from a man in his forties or fifties with Graves' hyperthyroidism. V and J are TRBV9 and TRBJ2-3; 9 bases are a match to TRBD2. Sequencing was carried out using blood. CDR3 residues: CASSVGASGVASTDTQYF. The CDR3 DNA is TGTGCCAGCAGCGTAGGAGCTAGCGGGGTCGCTAGCACAGATACGCAGTATTTT.